The clone carrying this TCR beta chain was detected only once. Assay used: immunoSEQ multiplex PCR; TCRdb lists only in-frame clones, some missing. The sample consists of hundreds of thousands of clones, around 80% of them appearing once. This entry belongs to a study of blood T cell repertoires in COVID-19. This CDR3 comprises 15 residues. The germline V gene has CDR1 KGHDR and CDR2 SFDVKD. Trimming removed 9 bases from V and 2 bases from J; junction bases left unmatched: 6. This chain joins TRBV24-1 and TRBJ2-3; 11 positions match TRBD1. The clonotype comes from a young man with acute COVID-19. Input material: PBMCs or T cells enriched from blood (not recorded which). This CDR3 reads CATGQGASFTDTQYF. As DNA, the CDR3 is TGTGCCACCGGACAGGGGGCCTCTTTCACAGATACGCAGTATTTT.